This T cell receptor (beta chain) was retrieved from a study of blood T cell repertoires in COVID-19. As for the study in general: The origin of the acute and convalescent COVID-19 samples was the United States, Italy and Spain. PBMCs, B-cell-depleted T cells, or T cells were the source of the cDNA or gDNA that made up the material.

The length of the CDR3 is 13 residues. V was pared by 3 bases and J by 5 bases, with 10 bases between. Germline loops: CDR1 KGHSH, CDR2 LQKENI. Some clones are missing from TCRdb's copy, which holds only in-frame ones; the method was immunoSEQ multiplex PCR. The table has roughly 180,000 clones, roughly 81% seen once. The specimen sequenced was peripheral blood. The receptor's source is a woman between 50 and 59 years old with COVID-19, enrolled during active disease. This chain uses TRBV18 with TRBJ2-5; D uncertain. CDR3 residues: CASSPRGEETQYF. CDR3 sequence (DNA): TGTGCCAGCTCACCTCGCGGTGAGGAGACCCAGTACTTC.